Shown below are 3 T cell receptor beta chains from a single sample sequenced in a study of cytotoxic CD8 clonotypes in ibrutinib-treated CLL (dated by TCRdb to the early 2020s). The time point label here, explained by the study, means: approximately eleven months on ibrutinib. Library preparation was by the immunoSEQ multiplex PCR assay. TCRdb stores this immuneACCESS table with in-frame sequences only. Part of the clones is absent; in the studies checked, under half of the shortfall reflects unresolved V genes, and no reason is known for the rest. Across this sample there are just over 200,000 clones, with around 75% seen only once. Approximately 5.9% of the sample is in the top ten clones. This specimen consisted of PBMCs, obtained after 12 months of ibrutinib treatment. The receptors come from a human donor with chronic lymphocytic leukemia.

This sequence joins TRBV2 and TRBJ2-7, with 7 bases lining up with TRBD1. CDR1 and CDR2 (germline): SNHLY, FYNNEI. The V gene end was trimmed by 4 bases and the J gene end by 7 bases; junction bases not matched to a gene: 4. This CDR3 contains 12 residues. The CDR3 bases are TGTGCCAGCAGTGGGGACAGTCGGGAGCAGTACTTC. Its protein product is CASSGDSREQYF.

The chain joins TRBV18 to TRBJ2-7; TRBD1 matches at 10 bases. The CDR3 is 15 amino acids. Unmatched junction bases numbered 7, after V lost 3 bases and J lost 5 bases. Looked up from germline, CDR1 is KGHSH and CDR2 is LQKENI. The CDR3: CASSPRGQGRNEQYF. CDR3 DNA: TGTGCCAGCTCACCTAGGGGACAGGGGAGGAACGAGCAGTACTTC.

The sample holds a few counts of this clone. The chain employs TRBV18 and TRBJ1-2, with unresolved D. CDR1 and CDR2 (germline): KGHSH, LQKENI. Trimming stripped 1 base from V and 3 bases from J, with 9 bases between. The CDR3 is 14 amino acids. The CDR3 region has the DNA TGTGCCAGCTCACCACTCGCAGGAGACTATGGCTACACCTTC. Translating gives CASSPLAGDYGYTF.